Each of the 15 T cell receptor beta chains below was sequenced from the same sample in a study of shared clonotypes between healthy human individuals. Only in-frame clones appear in the TCRdb table, and some are missing; sequencing was by immunoSEQ multiplex PCR. Counted here are 500,000 to 550,000 clones, 90% to 96% occurring once; the ten biggest clones make up about 0.064%. The sequencing sample was made of naive CD4+ T cells sorted from blood. Sample subset: CD45RA+ positively selected. The receptors originated from a woman aged 25-40 years in good health.

The chain uses TRBV7-9 and TRBJ2-1; weak D call: TRBD2 (6 bases). This CDR3 is built from 15 residues. Trimming shortened V by 5 bases and J by 1 base, and 12 bases separated the two germline ends. Germline V gene data show CDR1 as SEHNR and CDR2 as FQNEAQ (reference sequence). The chain's CDR3 is CASSRPGGSYNEQFF. The CDR3 DNA follows: TGTGCCAGCAGCCGGCCCGGAGGGTCCTACAATGAGCAGTTCTTC.

The V and J genes are TRBV6-5 and TRBJ2-1; 10 bases are a match to TRBD1. The CDR3 sequence is 14 residues long. Germline values: CDR1 MNHEY, CDR2 SVGAGI. V lost 6 bases, J lost 10 bases, and 9 bases stayed unmatched. The CDR3 sequence is CASRKDRGRSEQFF. In DNA, the CDR3 is TGTGCCAGCAGGAAAGACAGGGGGCGATCGGAGCAGTTCTTC.

This sequence joins TRBV6-5 and TRBJ2-7; D is uncertain. This CDR3 region has 14 residues. The V gene's germline CDR1 is MNHEY and CDR2 SVGAGI. V lost 5 bases and J lost 2, with 13 bases in between. The DNA of the CDR3 is TGTGCCAGCAGTAAACAGCCGCCGGCCTACGAGCAGTACTTC. Translation: CASSKQPPAYEQYF.

V is TRBV10-2 and J is TRBJ2-7; 7 nucleotides agree with TRBD1. V lost 6 bases, J lost 1 base, and 9 bases stayed unmatched. Germline CDR1 and CDR2: WSHSY and SAAADI. CDR3 size: 15 residues. CDR3 amino acids: CASRLAGGSSYEQYF. DNA for the CDR3: TGCGCCAGCAGACTCGCAGGGGGATCATCCTACGAGCAGTACTTC.

The CDR3 nucleotides read TGTGCCAGCTCACAACTAGGGGGCATCACTGAAGCTTTCTTT. Translated: CASSQLGGITEAFF. The chain couples TRBV18 to TRBJ1-1; 7 bases map to TRBD1. CDR1 KGHSH and CDR2 LQKENI come from the germline V gene. This CDR3 spans 14 amino acids. V was pared by 4 bases and J by 4 bases, with 6 bases of the junction left unmatched.

V usage is TRBV7-8 and J usage is TRBJ2-7; no definite D call. The CDR3 has 13 amino acids. V was clipped by 0 bases and J by 4 bases, with 7 bases between them. The germline gives CDR1 SGHVS, CDR2 FQNEAQ. The CDR3 bases are TGTGCCAGCAGCTTAGCTGAGGCATACGAGCAGTACTTC. Encoded protein: CASSLAEAYEQYF.

This rearrangement joins TRBV28 to TRBJ2-5; 7 bases are a match to TRBD2. Germline loops: CDR1 MDHEN, CDR2 SYDVKM. Germline trimming cut 6 bases from V and 3 bases from J; bases unmatched to any gene: 7. This CDR3 has 14 residues. The CDR3 region is CASSWGGSEETQYF. CDR3 nucleotides: TGTGCCAGCAGCTGGGGGGGTAGCGAAGAGACCCAGTACTTC.

This chain links TRBV2 with TRBJ1-5; TRBD1 aligns across 12 bases. The germline gives CDR1 SNHLY, CDR2 FYNNEI. CDR3 size: 15 residues. The junction had 6 bases not matched to a gene; V was cut back by 6 bases and J by 6 bases. DNA for the CDR3: TGTGCCAGCAGCGCGGGACAGGGGGCGTTTCAGCCCCAGCATTTT. It codes for CASSAGQGAFQPQHF.

This chain uses TRBV5-1 with TRBJ1-1; maybe TRBD1 (6 bases). V shed 4 bases and J shed 0 bases, with 19 bases lying between them. The CDR3 loop spans 17 amino acids. Germline values: CDR1 SGHRS, CDR2 YFSETQ. CDR3 residues: CASSPTTGPRMNTEAFF. The DNA of the CDR3 is TGCGCCAGCAGCCCCACGACAGGCCCTAGGATGAACACTGAAGCTTTCTTT.

V is TRBV6-5 and J is TRBJ1-1; a possible D gene is TRBD1 (5 bases). Per the germline V gene, CDR1 is MNHEY and CDR2 is SVGAGI. The V and J ends lost 2 bases and 3 bases respectively, with 10 bases between them. CDR3 length equals 14 residues. In DNA form, the CDR3 reads TGTGCCAGCAGTTACGGGGGTATGGACACTGAAGCTTTCTTT. It is translated as CASSYGGMDTEAFF.

The DNA for the CDR3 is TGTGCCAGCAGCTTAGGAAGGGGGACCGAGCAGTACTTC. Encoded protein: CASSLGRGTEQYF. This sequence joins TRBV7-9 and TRBJ2-7; weak D call: TRBD1 (6 bases). Germline values: CDR1 SEHNR, CDR2 FQNEAQ (reference sequence). CDR3 length: 13 residues. Trimming removed 1 base at V and 6 bases at J, with 10 bases between.

The gene calls are TRBV15 and TRBJ2-1; D remains unclear. The CDR3 is made up of 15 amino acids. Trimming removed 8 bases from V and 4 bases from J, with 18 bases in between. CDR1 and CDR2 from the germline V gene are LNHNV and YYDKDF (reference sequence). This chain's CDR3 is CATSVRSGTYNEQFF. CDR3 sequence (DNA): TGTGCCACCTCTGTACGCTCAGGCACATACAATGAGCAGTTCTTC.

The chain recombines TRBV7-9 with TRBJ2-2, with D unresolved. The V and J ends lost 1 base and 2 bases respectively, with 5 bases between them. Germline assignment: CDR1 SEHNR and CDR2 FQNEAQ (reference sequence). CDR3 length: 14 amino acids. CDR3 DNA sequence: TGTGCCAGCAGCTTAGGTGGCAACACCGGGGAGCTGTTTTTT. This encodes CASSLGGNTGELFF.

The chain is built from TRBV5-1 and TRBJ2-1; weak D call: TRBD1 (6 bases). V was clipped by 8 bases and J by 10 bases, with 16 bases between them. The germline gives CDR1 SGHRS, CDR2 YFSETQ. CDR3 length: 12 residues. The CDR3 reads CASKQGKGEQFF. The CDR3 nucleotides read TGCGCCAGTAAACAGGGAAAGGGCGAGCAGTTCTTC. Supplemented by reference TRBV5-1 and TRBJ2-1, the full variable domain reads KAGVTQTPRYLIKTRGQQVTLSCSPISGHRSVSWYQQTPGQGLQFLFEYFSETQRNKGNFPGRFSGRQFSNSRSEMNVSTLELGDSALYLCASKQGKGEQFFGPGTRLTVL.

The J gene is TRBJ2-6, the V gene TRBV28, with D perhaps being TRBD1 or TRBD2 (5 bases each). The CDR3 is 18 residues long. The germline V gene has CDR1 MDHEN and CDR2 SYDVKM. The V and J ends lost 4 bases and 0 bases respectively, with 16 bases between them. The CDR3 DNA follows: TGTGCCAGCAGTTCCCCCGGGACCCACCGCTCTGGGGCCAACGTCCTGACTTTC. Encoded protein: CASSSPGTHRSGANVLTF.